These 24 T cell receptor beta chains were all obtained from the same sample, sequenced in a study of graft-versus-host responses after intestinal transplantation. Processing was applied to graft tissue in order to liberate intraepithelial and lamina propria lymphocytes. Produced via immunoSEQ multiplex PCR; TCRdb's table is partial and in-frame only. The data hold about 15,000 clones, with 55% to 75% observed a single time. Sequences were derived from ileum tissue, sampled around 99 weeks after intestinal transplantation. The receptors originated from a human patient who received an intestinal transplant, so some T cells may come from the graft donor.

The V and J genes are TRBV2 and TRBJ2-3, with 10 bases that match TRBD2. The CDR3 has 17 residues. V trimming: 4 bases; J trimming: 0 bases; junction bases outside the gene matches: 7. The germline CDR1 and CDR2 sequences are SNHLY and FYNNEI. CDR3: CASSGVAGGTSTDTQYF. The DNA for the CDR3 is TGTGCCAGCAGTGGGGTAGCGGGGGGCACTAGCACAGATACGCAGTATTTT.

The chain recombines TRBV5-1 with TRBJ1-2; 8 bases agree with TRBD1. Losses at the gene ends were 4 bases for V and 4 bases for J; bases not matched to a gene: 15. The CDR3 loop spans 17 amino acids. Germline V gene sequence: CDR1 SGHRS, CDR2 YFSETQ. The CDR3 here is CASSPTFGTGLAYGYTF. In DNA form, the CDR3 reads TGCGCCAGCAGCCCGACTTTCGGGACAGGACTTGCCTATGGCTACACCTTC.

The chain links TRBV6-1 to TRBJ2-5; no clear D. TRBJ2-7 explains the end of the DNA better; the J call may be wrong. CDR1 and CDR2 from the germline V gene are MNHNS and SASEGT. This CDR3 has 12 amino acids. The CDR3 loop is CASSEAFYEQYF. CDR3 coding DNA: TGTGCCAGCAGTGAAGCGTTCTACGAGCAGTACTTC.

This chain links TRBV6-5 with TRBJ2-4; the D gene is possibly TRBD2 (6 bases). CDR1 MNHEY and CDR2 SVGAGI come from the germline V gene. Trimming left V 2 bases short and J 2 bases short, with 10 bases between. The CDR3 totals 15 residues. CDR3 sequence: CASSYRRDSKNIQYF. CDR3 DNA: TGTGCCAGCAGTTACAGGAGGGATTCCAAAAACATTCAGTACTTC.

This clone is large in the sample. This chain links TRBV6-1 with TRBJ2-1; 12 bases are shared with TRBD2. This CDR3 comprises 15 residues. Germline-derived CDR1 and CDR2 are MNHNS and SASEGT. The J segment lost 4 bases and the V segment lost 2 bases, leaving 0 bases of the junction unmatched. CDR3 amino acids: CASSELAGGYNEQFF. The CDR3 DNA reads as TGTGCCAGCAGTGAACTAGCGGGGGGGTACAATGAGCAGTTCTTC.

With regard to this clone: This specimen includes other DNA sequences encoding the same CDR3. The gene calls are TRBV5-1 and TRBJ1-1; a possible D gene is TRBD1 (5 bases). Germline values: CDR1 SGHRS, CDR2 YFSETQ. The V end lost 2 bases, the J end lost 0 bases, and 8 bases lay between the germline ends. The CDR3 sequence is 14 residues long. The chain's CDR3 is CASSLGDLNTEAFF. The CDR3, as DNA: TGCGCCAGCAGCTTAGGGGACCTGAACACTGAAGCTTTCTTT.

J is TRBJ1-1 and V is TRBV19, with no clear D. V lost 0 bases and J lost 4, with 6 bases in between. Germline V lookup: CDR1 LNHDA, CDR2 SQIVND (reference sequence). This CDR3 is 13 amino acids long. In DNA, the CDR3 is TGTGCCAGTAGTATAGATAGGAGCACTGAAGCTTTCTTT. Protein sequence: CASSIDRSTEAFF.

The chain is built from TRBV6-6 and TRBJ2-3, with 11 positions matching TRBD2. Germline V gene sequence: CDR1 MNHNY, CDR2 SVGAGI (reference sequence). V lost 5 bases to trimming and J lost 3 bases; unmatched junction nucleotides: 4. This CDR3 is 15 amino acids long. The CDR3 DNA reads TGTGCCAGCAGTACAGCTAGCGGGGGGACAGATACGCAGTATTTT. Protein: CASSTASGGTDTQYF.

The gene calls are TRBV19 and TRBJ2-7, with D possibly called TRBD1 or TRBD2 (5 bases each). This CDR3 region has 13 residues. The germline gives CDR1 LNHDA, CDR2 SQIVND (reference sequence). V was clipped by 10 bases and J by 6 bases, with 19 bases between them. CDR3 DNA sequence: TGTGCCACCAGCTGGGGGAGCGTCGGCGAGCAGTACTTC. It yields the protein CATSWGSVGEQYF.

This chain joins TRBV2 and TRBJ2-1; the D is unclear. The CDR3 runs 16 residues. CDR1 is SNHLY and CDR2 is FYNNEI in the germline V gene. Trimming stripped 2 bases from V and 6 bases from J, with 17 bases between. The CDR3 spells CASSELGFSGSNEQFF. The CDR3 DNA follows: TGTGCCAGCAGTGAATTGGGATTTTCGGGCAGCAATGAGCAGTTCTTC. The full variable domain, rest sourced from reference TRBV2 and TRBJ2-1, is EPEVTQTPSHQVTQMGQEVILRCVPISNHLYFYWYRQILGQKVEFLVSFYNNEISEKSEIFDDQFSVERPDGSNFTLKIRSTKLEDSAMYFCASSELGFSGSNEQFFGPGTRLTVL.

This chain links TRBV7-9 with TRBJ1-1; the D is unclear. Germline CDR1 and CDR2: SEHNR and FQNEAQ (reference sequence). The V gene lost 0 bases and the J gene lost 10 bases, with 9 bases spanning the gap. The CDR3 covers 12 residues. The CDR3 DNA follows: TGTGCCAGCAGCTTAGCGCGGTATGGAGCTTTCTTT. Translation gives CASSLARYGAFF.

V usage is TRBV19 and J usage is TRBJ2-1, with a possible D match to TRBD1 (5 bases). Trimming stripped 5 bases from V and 8 bases from J, with 7 bases between. CDR1 is LNHDA and CDR2 is SQIVND in the germline V gene (reference sequence). The CDR3 loop spans 11 amino acids. CDR3 sequence: CASSLGDEQFF. The CDR3 DNA is TGTGCCAGTAGTCTAGGGGATGAGCAGTTCTTC.

CDR3 nucleotide sequence: TGTGCCAGCAGAAGAGCGGGAGCCACAGATACGCAGTATTTT. It specifies CASRRAGATDTQYF. V gene TRBV11-3 combines with J gene TRBJ2-3; TRBD2 aligns across 8 bases. The CDR3 sequence is 14 residues long. The germline V gene encodes CDR1 SGHNT and CDR2 YENEEA. The junction had 4 bases not matched to a gene; V was cut back by 6 bases and J by 2 bases.

The chain links TRBV6-5 to TRBJ1-2; D remains ambiguous. Germline V gives CDR1 MNHEY, CDR2 SVGAGI. The V end was cut by 6 bases, the J end by 4 bases, with 3 bases between. The CDR3 length is 10 residues. Written as DNA, the CDR3 is TGTGCCAGCAGAAGCTATGGCTACACCTTC. Translation: CASRSYGYTF.

The rearrangement links TRBV27 to TRBJ1-2, with TRBD1 matching over 8 bases. There are 13 residues in the CDR3. Per the germline V gene, CDR1 is MNHEY and CDR2 is SMNVEV (reference sequence). The V gene end was trimmed by 2 bases and the J gene end by 8 bases; junction bases not matched to a gene: 4. The CDR3 bases are TGTGCCAGCAGTTTAGAGACAGGGGAAGGCTACACCTTC. Its translation is CASSLETGEGYTF.

Notes on this clone: Other DNA sequences within the sample encode an identical CDR3. The V and J genes are TRBV7-8 and TRBJ2-2; perhaps TRBD2 as D (7 bases). The CDR3 has 16 residues. The germline gives CDR1 SGHVS, CDR2 FQNEAQ. Trimming took 1 base from V and 2 from J, leaving 11 bases between them. CDR3 sequence (DNA): TGTGCCAGCAGCTTAGTCGGGGGGCTTAACACCGGGGAGCTGTTTTTT. Translated: CASSLVGGLNTGELFF. Drawing the rest from reference TRBV7-8 and TRBJ2-2, the complete variable domain is GAGVSQSPRYKVAKRGQDVALRCDPISGHVSLFWYQQALGQGPEFLTYFQNEAQLDKSGLPSDRFFAERPEGSVSTLKIQRTQQEDSAVYLCASSLVGGLNTGELFFGEGSRLTVL.

J is TRBJ2-3 and V is TRBV6-6; TRBD2 agrees at 8 bases. This CDR3 spans 16 amino acids. Trimming removed 8 bases from V and 0 bases from J; junction bases left unmatched: 10. Germline V lookup: CDR1 MNHNY, CDR2 SVGAGI (reference sequence). CDR3 loop: CASAISGGGSTDTQYF. The DNA of the CDR3 is TGTGCCAGCGCAATTTCCGGGGGGGGAAGCACAGATACGCAGTATTTT.

The chain carries TRBV5-4 and TRBJ2-1; 8 positions agree with TRBD2. CDR1 SGHNT and CDR2 YYREEE come from the germline V gene (reference sequence). Trimming at V came to 3 bases and at J to 3 bases, leaving 8 bases not matched to a gene. This CDR3 has 16 amino acids. Here the CDR3 reads CASSSGGTAGYNEQFF. CDR3 nucleotides: TGTGCCAGCAGCTCGGGAGGGACCGCTGGCTACAATGAGCAGTTCTTC.

The CDR3 DNA follows: TGCGCCAGCAGCTTGGACAGGGAATATAGCAATCAGCCCCAGCATTTT. Amino acid sequence: CASSLDREYSNQPQHF. The rearrangement uses TRBV5-1 and TRBJ1-5; D is perhaps TRBD1 (6 bases). Germline lookup yields CDR1 SGHRS and CDR2 YFSETQ. The CDR3 sequence is 16 residues long. V was cut by 0 bases and J by 0 bases, with 10 bases left in between.

The chain combines TRBV25-1 with TRBJ1-2; 9 nucleotides line up with TRBD1. Per germline, CDR1 MGHDK and CDR2 SYGVNS. The CDR3 covers 15 residues. Trimming took 3 bases from V and 4 from J; bases not matched to a gene: 6. DNA of the CDR3: TGTGCCAGCAGTGACCCGGGACAGGGCCTCTATGGCTACACCTTC. This codes for CASSDPGQGLYGYTF.

This clone was counted a few times. The chain couples TRBV27 to TRBJ2-2; D is unresolved. The length of the CDR3 is 15 residues. V was clipped by 2 bases and J by 1 base, with 8 bases between them. Germline loops: CDR1 MNHEY, CDR2 SMNVEV (reference sequence). CDR3 sequence reads: CASSLAGLNTGELFF. The CDR3 bases are TGTGCCAGCAGTTTAGCAGGCCTGAACACCGGGGAGCTGTTTTTT.

V and J are TRBV9 and TRBJ1-2, with no clear D. The CDR3 extends over 15 amino acids. The V end lost 0 bases, the J end lost 1 base, and 10 bases lay between the germline ends. The germline V gene encodes CDR1 SGDLS and CDR2 YYNGEE. DNA for the CDR3: TGTGCCAGCAGCGTAGGCCAGAACCTTAACTATGGCTACACCTTC. This translates into CASSVGQNLNYGYTF. Full variable domain (remainder filled in from reference TRBV9 and TRBJ1-2): DSGVTQTPKHLITATGQRVTLRCSPRSGDLSVYWYQQSLDQGLQFLIQYYNGEERAKGNILERFSAQQFPDLHSELNLSSLELGDSALYFCASSVGQNLNYGYTFGSGTRLTVV.

The gene calls are TRBV6-6 and TRBJ2-5; TRBD2 agrees at 9 bases. Judging by the DNA end, TRBJ2-7 fits better; the J call may be wrong. Germline loops: CDR1 MNHNY, CDR2 SVGAGI (reference sequence). CDR3 length: 13 residues. CDR3 sequence reads: CASKGTSRYEQYF. In DNA, the CDR3 is TGTGCCAGCAAGGGGACTAGCAGGTACGAGCAGTACTTC.

This rearrangement joins TRBV18 to TRBJ1-5, with TRBD1 as a possible D gene (5 bases). With 5 bases removed from V and 0 bases from J, the gap between germline ends came to 11 bases. CDR3 length: 15 amino acids. Germline CDR1 is KGHSH and CDR2 is LQKENI. The CDR3 nucleotides read TGTGCCAGCTCAGCGGGGGTCCATAGCAATCAGCCCCAGCATTTT. Its protein is CASSAGVHSNQPQHF.